Listed below are T cell receptor beta chains from one sample, sequenced in a study of T cells after yellow fever vaccination. TCRdb used MiXCR to reprocess the 5' RACE reads, holding one entry per CDR3 protein. The sample has 150,000 to 200,000 distinct CDR3 sequences, roughly 9.6% seen once; the top ten hold around 34%. The sample here was CD8+ T cells sorted from PBMCs, taken 15 days after the yellow fever booster vaccination. The source is a man younger than 35 who received the YFV17D yellow fever vaccine. Both conserved end residues are part of each CDR3. A D gene is named only where the DNA matches it firmly. Size is omitted from some rows. Given values are once, few, many or a class for expanded clones.

abundance	v_gene	j_gene	d_gene	CDR3nt	CDR3aa
few	TRBV4-3	TRBJ1-1	TRBD1	TGCGCCAGCAGCCAGGCGACAGGGGCCGCTGAAGCTTTCTTT	CASSQATGAAEAFF
.	TRBV20-1	TRBJ2-5	.	TGCAGTGCTAGAGTGGGTGGCGGTCAAGAGACCCAGTACTTC	CSARVGGGQETQYF
few	TRBV25-1	TRBJ2-3	.	TGTGCCAGCAGGGAGGGTCGGTGGACAGATACGCAGTATTTT	CASREGRWTDTQYF
.	TRBV25-1	TRBJ2-3	.	TGTGCCAGCAGTCTAAGGACAACGACTAGCACAGATACGCAGTATTTT	CASSLRTTTSTDTQYF
.	TRBV5-1	TRBJ1-2	.	TGCGCCAGCAGCCCAGGACCCACGACCGATGGCTACACCTTC	CASSPGPTTDGYTF
.	TRBV2	TRBJ2-7	TRBD1	TGTGCCAGCAGTGTCCCGGGACAGGGTTACGAGCAGTACTTC	CASSVPGQGYEQYF
.	TRBV4-2	TRBJ2-2	TRBD1	TGTGCCAGCAGCCACCCCGACAGGGGGGACACCGGGGAGCTGTTTTTT	CASSHPDRGDTGELFF
.	TRBV19	TRBJ2-2	TRBD2	TGTGCCAGTAGTATAACTAGCGGGGGGTACACCGGGGAGCTGTTTTTT	CASSITSGGYTGELFF
.	TRBV12-3/TRBV12-4	TRBJ1-5	TRBD1	TGTGCCAGCAGTCCGCGGGACAGAGAATATAGCAATCAGCCCCAGCATTTT	CASSPRDREYSNQPQHF
few	TRBV4-1	TRBJ1-5	.	TGCGCCAGCAGCCAAGGGGGGAAAAGCAATCAGCCCCAGCATTTT	CASSQGGKSNQPQHF
many	TRBV27	TRBJ2-2	.	TGTGCCAGCGGGGACACCGGGGAGCTGTTTTTT	CASGDTGELFF
many	TRBV7-9	TRBJ2-1	TRBD1	TGTGCCAGCAGCTTAGTTGAGGGGGCCAATGAGCAGTTCTTC	CASSLVEGANEQFF
.	TRBV7-8	TRBJ1-2	TRBD1	TGTGCCAGCAGCTTAGAATCTGGGACAGGCTATGGCTACACCTTC	CASSLESGTGYGYTF
.	TRBV5-1	TRBJ2-1	TRBD2	TGCGCCAGCGTAGCGGGGAATCAAGATGAGCAGTTCTTC	CASVAGNQDEQFF
.	TRBV29-1	TRBJ1-2	.	TGCAGCGTTGAGGGTCCTGCGGATGGCTACACCTTC	CSVEGPADGYTF
few	TRBV10-3	TRBJ2-7	TRBD2	TGTGCCATCAGTGGGTTGGGACTAGCGAGTGAGCAGTACTTC	CAISGLGLASEQYF
once	TRBV7-2	TRBJ2-5	TRBD2	TGTGCCAGCACCAGCCCCAGCGGGGGTCAGACCCAGTACTTC	CASTSPSGGQTQYF
few	TRBV4-1	TRBJ2-7	.	TGCGCCAGCAGCCAGGGGTTCGACGAGCAGTACTTC	CASSQGFDEQYF
few	TRBV6-2/TRBV6-3	TRBJ1-2	.	TGTGCCACCCAACTAGGGTTCGGCTATGGCTACACCTTC	CATQLGFGYGYTF
.	TRBV11-3	TRBJ2-1	TRBD2	TGTGCCAGCAGCGACGGGACTACACACAATGAGCAGTTCTTC	CASSDGTTHNEQFF
.	TRBV4-1	TRBJ1-5	.	TGCGCCAGCAGCCCGAGCAGGGGTAATCAGCCCCAGCATTTT	CASSPSRGNQPQHF
many	TRBV5-1	TRBJ2-5	.	TGCGCCAGCAGCTTGGAATCGTCGGAAGAGACCCAGTACTTC	CASSLESSEETQYF
few	TRBV6-2/TRBV6-3	TRBJ2-3	.	TGTGCCAGCGGGGTAGGGCCAGATACGCAGTATTTT	CASGVGPDTQYF
.	TRBV9	TRBJ2-7	TRBD1	TGTGCCAGCAGCGCCGACAGGGACTACGAGCAGTACTTC	CASSADRDYEQYF
many	TRBV6-5	TRBJ2-5	.	TGTGCCAGCAGTTACGGCCGAAGTCAAGAGACCCAGTACTTC	CASSYGRSQETQYF
few	TRBV13	TRBJ2-7	.	TGTGCCAGCAGCCGAGGGGGGGGCGAGCAGTACTTC	CASSRGGGEQYF
.	TRBV6-6	TRBJ2-2	.	TGTGCCAGCACGAGGGTAACTAACACCGGGGAGCTGTTTTTT	CASTRVTNTGELFF
few	TRBV7-9	TRBJ1-1	.	TGTGCCAGCAGCCACGAGACGGTTGAAGCTTTCTTT	CASSHETVEAFF
few	TRBV7-2	TRBJ1-5	.	TGTGCCAGCAGCCCGCCCAATCAGCCCCAGCATTTT	CASSPPNQPQHF
few	TRBV4-1	TRBJ2-3	TRBD2	TGCGCCAGCAGCCAAGGACTAGCGGGACCCGGGGATACGCAGTATTTT	CASSQGLAGPGDTQYF
.	TRBV20-1	TRBJ1-1	.	TGCATCAGCCAGGGCATGGGTATCACTGAAGCTTTCTTT	CISQGMGITEAFF
few	TRBV14	TRBJ2-2	TRBD1	TGTGCCAGCAGCCAACGACGGACAGGGGGCAGCGGGGAGCTGTTTTTT	CASSQRRTGGSGELFF
.	TRBV13	TRBJ2-2	TRBD2	TGTGCCAGCAGCGGGGGGGAAACGGCCGGGGAGCTGTTTTTT	CASSGGETAGELFF
.	TRBV29-1	TRBJ1-1	.	TGCAGCGTAGGAGTTTTTAACACTGAAGCTTTCTTT	CSVGVFNTEAFF
.	TRBV10-3	TRBJ1-1	TRBD1	TGTGCCATCAGTGACCGACAGGGACCGAACACTGAAGCTTTCTTT	CAISDRQGPNTEAFF
.	TRBV20-1	TRBJ2-7	.	TGCAGTGCTACCGGGGACGGTTCCTACGAGCAGTACTTC	CSATGDGSYEQYF
.	TRBV19	TRBJ1-1	TRBD1	TGTGCCAGTAGTGGCGACAGGGGACACTTT	CASSGDRGHF
.	TRBV5-5	TRBJ1-1	.	TGTGCCAGCAGCTGGAACACTGAAGCTTTCTTT	CASSWNTEAFF
few	TRBV20-1	TRBJ2-7	.	TGCAGTGCCCGAGGGGGGTCCTACGAGCAGTACTTC	CSARGGSYEQYF
few	TRBV27	TRBJ1-1	.	TGTGCCAGCAGTCCGCAATCGGGGCACACTGAAGCTTTCTTT	CASSPQSGHTEAFF
.	TRBV11-2	TRBJ2-5	.	TGTGCCAGCAGCTTCCCCAGGGCGTACCAAGAGACCCAGTACTTC	CASSFPRAYQETQYF
.	TRBV21-1	TRBJ2-5	.	TGTGCCAGCAGCAAATTTTTGGGGGCCAGCGGGGGTGATGAGACCCAGTACTTC	CASSKFLGASGGDETQYF
few	TRBV9	TRBJ2-6	TRBD2	TGTGCCAGCAGCGTCAGGGAGGGGTACCTTTCTGGGGCCAACGTCCTGACTTTC	CASSVREGYLSGANVLTF
many	TRBV4-3	TRBJ2-3	.	TGCGCCAGCAGCCAAGATGGAGAGAGTCCGACAGATACGCAGTATTTT	CASSQDGESPTDTQYF
once	TRBV4-1	TRBJ1-1	.	TGCGCCAGCAGCCAAGAGAAGGAGTTAACTGAAGCTTTCTTT	CASSQEKELTEAFF
.	TRBV10-2	TRBJ1-6	.	TGCGCCAGCAGTGATTCATTGCCGGGGTACCCTAATTCACCCCTCCACTTT	CASSDSLPGYPNSPLHF
many	TRBV2	TRBJ1-1	.	TGTGCCAGCACGGCGGGAACTGAAGCTTTCTTT	CASTAGTEAFF
many	TRBV5-1	TRBJ2-7	TRBD1	TGCGCCAGCAGCCCGGGACAGGGGGCAAACGAGCAGTACTTC	CASSPGQGANEQYF
few	TRBV18	TRBJ2-3	.	TGTGCCAGCTTGGATACGCAGTATTTT	CASLDTQYF
few	TRBV5-6	TRBJ2-5	TRBD2	TGTGCCAGCGGACTAAGTTCTAGCGGAAAAGAGACCCAGTACTTC	CASGLSSSGKETQYF
few	TRBV7-6	TRBJ1-3	.	TGTGCCAGCAGCGGAGGGGCGAATGGAAACACCATATATTTT	CASSGGANGNTIYF
few	TRBV12-3/TRBV12-4	TRBJ2-7	.	TGTGCCAGCAGTTTACTCGAGGTCCACGAGCAGTACTTC	CASSLLEVHEQYF
.	TRBV7-9	TRBJ2-1	TRBD2	TGTGCCAGCAGCATGAGAGGACTAGCGGGGGCCCTGAGCTCCTACAATGAGCAGTTCTTC	CASSMRGLAGALSSYNEQFF